Below are 21 T cell receptor beta chains sequenced from a single sample in a study of shared clonotypes between healthy human individuals. This table comes from immunoSEQ multiplex PCR, and its TCRdb copy is limited to in-frame clones, with some not included. The sample lists around 1.6 million clones; 95% to 99% were seen once. The sequenced sample consisted of naive CD4+ T cells sorted from blood. As for subset: CD45RA+ positively selected. The receptors were sampled from a man aged 25-40 years in good health.

The CDR3 protein is CASGPGVAKNIQYF. The CDR3 bases are TGTGCCAGTGGACCGGGGGTCGCCAAAAACATTCAGTACTTC. The chain couples TRBV2 to TRBJ2-4; maybe TRBD2 (6 bases). V was shortened by 9 bases and J by 1 base, with 13 bases between the two germline ends. This CDR3 contains 14 residues. The germline gives CDR1 SNHLY, CDR2 FYNNEI.

V and J are TRBV5-1 and TRBJ2-5, with D unclear. The CDR3 is made up of 12 amino acids. Germline V lookup: CDR1 SGHRS, CDR2 YFSETQ. The V gene lost 5 bases and the J gene lost 0 bases, with 5 bases spanning the gap. CDR3 sequence: CASRPNQETQYF. The CDR3 DNA reads TGCGCCAGCAGGCCGAACCAAGAGACCCAGTACTTC.

This chain joins TRBV6-5 and TRBJ1-5, with D maybe TRBD1 (5 bases). There are 13 residues in the CDR3. CDR1 and CDR2 (germline): MNHEY, SVGAGI. Trimming removed 5 bases at V and 7 bases at J, with 12 bases between. CDR3 region: CASSMTAPQPQHF. The DNA for the CDR3 is TGTGCCAGCAGTATGACAGCCCCCCAGCCCCAGCATTTT.

The chain recombines TRBV7-7 with TRBJ2-5, with D perhaps assigned TRBD1 or TRBD2 (5 bases each). The CDR3 is made up of 13 amino acids. Trimming stripped 4 bases from V and 0 bases from J, with 6 bases between. Germline CDR1 is SSHAT and CDR2 is FNYEAQ (reference sequence). The CDR3 DNA follows: TGTGCCAGCAGCTCGGGACACCAAGAGACCCAGTACTTC. Protein: CASSSGHQETQYF.

The chain employs TRBV5-1 and TRBJ2-7, with 7 bases identical to TRBD2. The CDR3 contains 14 residues. CDR1 and CDR2 (germline): SGHRS, YFSETQ. Trimming removed 4 bases from V and 2 bases from J; junction bases left unmatched: 6. CDR3 sequence (DNA): TGCGCCAGCAGCGGTCCTAGCGGCACCTACGAGCAGTACTTC. Amino acid sequence: CASSGPSGTYEQYF.

The chain recombines TRBV11-2 with TRBJ2-1; D is perhaps TRBD2 (7 bases). Looked up from germline, CDR1 is SGHAT and CDR2 is FQNNGV. The CDR3 consists of 19 residues. With 0 bases removed from V and 8 bases from J, the gap between germline ends came to 26 bases. This chain's CDR3 is CASSLDGRGTSSTRDEQFF. Written as DNA, the CDR3 is TGTGCCAGCAGCTTAGATGGGAGGGGGACATCCTCCACTAGGGATGAGCAGTTCTTC. Drawing the rest from reference TRBV11-2 and TRBJ2-1, the complete variable domain is EAGVAQSPRYKIIEKRQSVAFWCNPISGHATLYWYQQILGQGPKLLIQFQNNGVVDDSQLPKDRFSAERLKGVDSTLKIQPAKLEDSAVYLCASSLDGRGTSSTRDEQFFGPGTRLTVL.

The J gene is TRBJ2-3, the V gene TRBV6-4; D is undetermined. V dropped 3 bases and J dropped 8 bases, with 12 bases sitting between them. Germline CDR1 reads MRHNA; CDR2 reads SNTAGT. This CDR3 has 13 amino acids. CDR3 in DNA: TGTGCCAGCAGTGAACTTATATCGGGTACGCAGTATTTT. Residues: CASSELISGTQYF.

J is TRBJ2-2 and V is TRBV2; the D gene is possibly TRBD2 (6 bases). Trimming removed 0 bases at V and 4 bases at J, with 6 bases between. Germline CDR1 SNHLY, CDR2 FYNNEI. This CDR3 contains 14 residues. The CDR3 DNA reads TGTGCCAGCAGTGAAGCGGGGGGCACCGGGGAGCTGTTTTTT. Amino acids: CASSEAGGTGELFF.

The rearrangement joins TRBV10-3 to TRBJ2-3; 7 bases fit TRBD2. This CDR3 region has 15 residues. Per germline, CDR1 ENHRY and CDR2 SYGVKD. V lost 3 bases to trimming and J lost 2 bases; unmatched junction nucleotides: 5. CDR3 in amino acids: CAISDLGTTTDTQYF. CDR3 sequence (DNA): TGTGCCATCAGTGACCTCGGGACTACCACAGATACGCAGTATTTT.

The rearrangement joins TRBV9 to TRBJ1-2; no firm D call. Trimming cost V 0 bases and J 4 bases, with 16 bases left between them. Germline V gene data show CDR1 as SGDLS and CDR2 as YYNGEE. The CDR3 runs 16 residues. CDR3: CASSVVSVGPPYGYTF. For the CDR3, the DNA is TGTGCCAGCAGCGTAGTTTCGGTCGGACCCCCCTATGGCTACACCTTC.

This clone was seen only once. The rearrangement joins TRBV7-2 to TRBJ2-3, with D hard to call. The CDR3 loop spans 14 amino acids. V lost 5 bases to trimming and J lost 2 bases, with 11 bases between them. The germline V gene has CDR1 SGHTA and CDR2 FQGNSA. CDR3 protein: CASSLGYPTDTQYF. CDR3 DNA sequence: TGTGCCAGCAGCCTAGGGTACCCCACAGATACGCAGTATTTT.

V is TRBV7-2 and J is TRBJ2-7; no clear D. Trimming left V 5 bases short and J 2 bases short, with 10 bases between. This CDR3 has 13 residues. The V gene's germline CDR1 is SGHTA and CDR2 FQGNSA. The CDR3 loop reads CASSGDWAYEQYF. CDR3 DNA sequence: TGTGCCAGCAGCGGAGATTGGGCCTACGAGCAGTACTTC.

Note on this clone: The sample has other DNA sequences that encode this CDR3 too. The chain has TRBV5-4 and TRBJ2-7, with D unresolved. The CDR3 loop spans 14 amino acids. V lost 0 bases and J 1 base, leaving 8 bases between the germline ends. Germline V gives CDR1 SGHNT, CDR2 YYREEE (reference sequence). The CDR3 DNA follows: TGTGCCAGCAGCTTGGCCGGCAGGTCCTACGAGCAGTACTTC. Residues: CASSLAGRSYEQYF. The full variable domain, completed using reference TRBV5-4 and TRBJ2-7, is ETGVTQSPTHLIKTRGQQVTLRCSSQSGHNTVSWYQQALGQGPQFIFQYYREEENGRGNFPPRFSGLQFPNYSSELNVNALELDDSALYLCASSLAGRSYEQYFGPGTRLTVT.

The V gene is TRBV7-6, the J gene TRBJ2-7; D ambiguous. V was clipped by 5 bases and J by 4 bases, with 12 bases between them. Germline V gene sequence: CDR1 SGHVS, CDR2 FNYEAQ. The CDR3 length is 13 residues. CDR3 bases: TGTGCCAGCAGCCAAGCCCAGCTATACGAGCAGTACTTC. It yields the protein CASSQAQLYEQYF.

This clone was recorded only once. The V call is TRBV11-3, the J call TRBJ2-1; the D gene is possibly TRBD2 (5 bases). This CDR3 is 13 amino acids long. V lost 3 bases and J lost 5, with 8 bases in between. Germline V gene lookup returns CDR1 SGHNT and CDR2 YENEEA. This chain's CDR3 is CASSLSSHNEQFF. CDR3 sequence (DNA): TGTGCCAGCAGCTTGTCTAGCCACAATGAGCAGTTCTTC. The complete variable domain, with remaining parts taken from reference TRBV11-3 and TRBJ2-1, reads EAGVVQSPRYKIIEKKQPVAFWCNPISGHNTLYWYLQNLGQGPELLIRYENEEAVDDSQLPKDRFSAERLKGVDSTLKIQPAELGDSAVYLCASSLSSHNEQFFGPGTRLTVL.

This clone was found once. The chain combines TRBV7-9 with TRBJ2-5; D is possibly TRBD1 (5 bases). CDR1 is SEHNR, CDR2 FQNEAQ, per germline (reference sequence). The CDR3 extends over 16 amino acids. Between the trimmed V and J ends, which lost 5 bases and 0 bases, there was a span of 16 bases. The CDR3 sequence: CASSPGGAGYQETQYF. The CDR3 DNA reads as TGTGCCAGCAGCCCCGGTGGGGCAGGGTACCAAGAGACCCAGTACTTC.

This chain links TRBV5-1 with TRBJ1-4, with 8 bases lining up with TRBD1. The CDR3 spans 15 residues. V trimming: 0 bases; J trimming: 5 bases; junction bases outside the gene matches: 3. The V gene's germline CDR1 is SGHRS and CDR2 YFSETQ. CDR3 protein: CASSLDTGGNEKLFF. In DNA form, the CDR3 reads TGCGCCAGCAGCTTGGATACAGGGGGAAATGAAAAACTGTTTTTT.

This clone was seen only once. V gene TRBV9 combines with J gene TRBJ2-2, with D hard to call. Germline V gene data show CDR1 as SGDLS and CDR2 as YYNGEE. V was pared by 2 bases and J by 6 bases, with 14 bases between. CDR3 length equals 15 residues. The CDR3 coding sequence is TGTGCCAGCAGCGTGGAGCCTGGGCTGGCCGGGGAGCTGTTTTTT. It translates to CASSVEPGLAGELFF.

This clone was seen once. This rearrangement joins TRBV18 to TRBJ1-3, with D unclear. The CDR3 extends over 18 amino acids. The V gene's germline CDR1 is KGHSH and CDR2 LQKENI. Trimming took off 5 bases at V and 4 bases at J, with 24 bases between the two ends. The DNA for the CDR3 is TGTGCCAGCTCAACGAAACAAATAGCCTCTGGGAGCGGAAACACCATATATTTT. The encoded protein is CASSTKQIASGSGNTIYF.

This clone has a handful of counts. The chain employs TRBV2 and TRBJ1-2; TRBD1 is a possible D gene (5 bases). V dropped 4 bases and J dropped 4 bases, with 7 bases sitting between them. The CDR3 contains 12 residues. The germline CDR1 and CDR2 sequences are SNHLY and FYNNEI. DNA of the CDR3: TGTGCCAGCAGTGGAGGGACCTATGGCTACACCTTC. It specifies CASSGGTYGYTF.

A single count supports this clone. The V call is TRBV18, the J call TRBJ1-5; D unclear. V was trimmed by 0 bases and J by 10 bases, leaving 13 bases between them. The CDR3 extends over 14 amino acids. Germline CDR1 is KGHSH and CDR2 is LQKENI. The CDR3 DNA reads TGTGCCAGCTCACCACCCGGACCACCAGGCCCCCAGCATTTT. Amino acid sequence: CASSPPGPPGPQHF.